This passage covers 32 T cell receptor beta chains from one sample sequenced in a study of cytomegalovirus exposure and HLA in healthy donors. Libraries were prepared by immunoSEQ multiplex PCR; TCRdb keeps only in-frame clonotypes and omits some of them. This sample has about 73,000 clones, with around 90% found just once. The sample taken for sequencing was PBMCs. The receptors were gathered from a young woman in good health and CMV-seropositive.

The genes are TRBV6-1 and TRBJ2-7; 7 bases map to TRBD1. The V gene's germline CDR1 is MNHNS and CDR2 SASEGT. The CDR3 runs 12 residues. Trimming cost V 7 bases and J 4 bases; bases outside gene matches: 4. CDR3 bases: TGTGCCAGCACTGACAGGGTGTACGAGCAGTACTTC. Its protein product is CASTDRVYEQYF.

Here the CDR3 reads CAIRESGSSYEQYF. CDR3 coding DNA: TGTGCCATCAGGGAAAGCGGGAGCTCCTACGAGCAGTACTTC. The chain recombines TRBV10-3 with TRBJ2-7; 8 nucleotides line up with TRBD2. After removal of 6 bases from V and 0 bases from J, the junction contained 4 bases not matched to a gene. Germline loops: CDR1 ENHRY, CDR2 SYGVKD. The CDR3 runs 14 residues.

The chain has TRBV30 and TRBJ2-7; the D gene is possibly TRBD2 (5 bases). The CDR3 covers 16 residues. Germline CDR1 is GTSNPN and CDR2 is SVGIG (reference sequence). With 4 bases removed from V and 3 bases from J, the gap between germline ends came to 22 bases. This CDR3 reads CAWNMLRETGIYEQYF. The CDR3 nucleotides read TGTGCCTGGAATATGCTCCGGGAAACTGGTATCTACGAGCAGTACTTC. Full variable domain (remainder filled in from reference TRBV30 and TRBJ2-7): SQTIHQWPATLVQPVGSPLSLECTVEGTSNPNLYWYRQAAGRGLQLLFYSVGIGQISSEVPQNLSASRPQDRQFILSSKKLLLSDSGFYLCAWNMLRETGIYEQYFGPGTRLTVT.

CDR3 nucleotide sequence: TGCGCCAGCAGCCAACCCCGTGCTAGCGCGAACACCGGGGAGCTGTTTTTT. Residues: CASSQPRASANTGELFF. J is TRBJ2-2 and V is TRBV4-1; perhaps TRBD2 as D (6 bases). With 2 bases removed from V and 0 bases from J, the gap between germline ends came to 13 bases. The CDR3 loop spans 17 amino acids. Germline V gene data show CDR1 as MGHRA and CDR2 as YSYEKL.

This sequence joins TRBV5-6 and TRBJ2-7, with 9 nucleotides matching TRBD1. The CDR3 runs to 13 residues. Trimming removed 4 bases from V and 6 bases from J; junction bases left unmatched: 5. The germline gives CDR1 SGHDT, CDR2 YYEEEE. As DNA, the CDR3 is TGTGCCAGCAGCCAAGGGACAGGGAGCGAGCAGTACTTC. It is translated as CASSQGTGSEQYF. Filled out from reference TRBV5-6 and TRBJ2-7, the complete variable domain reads DAGVTQSPTHLIKTRGQQVTLRCSPKSGHDTVSWYQQALGQGPQFIFQYYEEEERQRGNFPDRFSGHQFPNYSSELNVNALLLGDSALYLCASSQGTGSEQYFGPGTRLTVT.

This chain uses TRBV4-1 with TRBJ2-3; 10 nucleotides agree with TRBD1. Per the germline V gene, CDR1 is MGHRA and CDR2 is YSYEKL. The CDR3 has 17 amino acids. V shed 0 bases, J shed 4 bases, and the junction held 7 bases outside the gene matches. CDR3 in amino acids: CASSQEGRQGASDTQYF. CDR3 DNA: TGCGCCAGCAGCCAAGAAGGTCGACAGGGGGCGTCAGATACGCAGTATTTT.

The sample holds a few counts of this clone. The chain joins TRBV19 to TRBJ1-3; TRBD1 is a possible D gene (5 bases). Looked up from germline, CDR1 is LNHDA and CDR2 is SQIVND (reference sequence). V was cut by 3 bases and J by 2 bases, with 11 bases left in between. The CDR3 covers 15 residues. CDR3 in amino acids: CASSIGHTAGNTIYF. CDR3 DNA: TGTGCCAGTAGTATCGGACATACGGCTGGAAACACCATATATTTT.

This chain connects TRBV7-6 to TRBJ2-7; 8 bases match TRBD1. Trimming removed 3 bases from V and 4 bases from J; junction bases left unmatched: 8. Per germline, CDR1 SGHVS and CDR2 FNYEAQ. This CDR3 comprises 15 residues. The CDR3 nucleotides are TGTGCCAGCAGCTTGGACACAGGGGGGTTGTACGAGCAGTACTTC. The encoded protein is CASSLDTGGLYEQYF. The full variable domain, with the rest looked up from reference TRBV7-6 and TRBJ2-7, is GAGVSQSPRYKVTKRGQDVALRCDPISGHVSLYWYRQALGQGPEFLTYFNYEAQQDKSGLPNDRFSAERPEGSISTLTIQRTEQRDSAMYRCASSLDTGGLYEQYFGPGTRLTVT.

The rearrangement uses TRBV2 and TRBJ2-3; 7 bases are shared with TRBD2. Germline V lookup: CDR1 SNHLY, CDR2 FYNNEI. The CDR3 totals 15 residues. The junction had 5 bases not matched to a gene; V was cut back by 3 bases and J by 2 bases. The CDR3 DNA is TGTGCCAGCAGTGAGGGGGGGGACTACACAGATACGCAGTATTTT. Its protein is CASSEGGDYTDTQYF.

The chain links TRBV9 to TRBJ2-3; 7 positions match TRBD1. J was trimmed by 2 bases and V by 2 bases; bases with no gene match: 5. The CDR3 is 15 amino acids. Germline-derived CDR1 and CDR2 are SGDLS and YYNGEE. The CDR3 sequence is CASSVKGQLTDTQYF. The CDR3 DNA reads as TGTGCCAGCAGCGTGAAGGGACAGCTCACAGATACGCAGTATTTT.

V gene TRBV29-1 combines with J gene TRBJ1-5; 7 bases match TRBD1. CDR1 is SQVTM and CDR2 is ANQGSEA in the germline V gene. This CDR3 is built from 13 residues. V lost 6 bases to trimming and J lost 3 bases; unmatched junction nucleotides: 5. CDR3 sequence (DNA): TGCAGCGTCGCTGACAGGGACAATCAGCCCCAGCATTTT. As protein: CSVADRDNQPQHF.

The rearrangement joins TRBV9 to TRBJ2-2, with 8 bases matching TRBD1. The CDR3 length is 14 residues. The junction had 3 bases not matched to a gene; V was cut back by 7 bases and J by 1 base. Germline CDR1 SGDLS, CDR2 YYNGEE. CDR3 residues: CASQGALNTGELFF. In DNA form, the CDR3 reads TGTGCCAGCCAGGGGGCCTTGAACACCGGGGAGCTGTTTTTT.

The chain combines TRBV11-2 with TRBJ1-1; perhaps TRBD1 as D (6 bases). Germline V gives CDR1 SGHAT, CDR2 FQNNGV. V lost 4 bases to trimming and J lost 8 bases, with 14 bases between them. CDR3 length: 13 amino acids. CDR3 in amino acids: CASSYTGYVEAFF. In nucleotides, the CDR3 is TGTGCCAGCAGCTATACAGGGTACGTCGAAGCTTTCTTT.

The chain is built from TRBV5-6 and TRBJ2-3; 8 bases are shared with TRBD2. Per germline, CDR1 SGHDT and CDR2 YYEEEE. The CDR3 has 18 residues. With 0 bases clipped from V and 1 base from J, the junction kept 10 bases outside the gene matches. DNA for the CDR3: TGTGCCAGCAGCTTGGGGGCGGGGGGCCACGGGGGCACAGATACGCAGTATTTT. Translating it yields CASSLGAGGHGGTDTQYF.

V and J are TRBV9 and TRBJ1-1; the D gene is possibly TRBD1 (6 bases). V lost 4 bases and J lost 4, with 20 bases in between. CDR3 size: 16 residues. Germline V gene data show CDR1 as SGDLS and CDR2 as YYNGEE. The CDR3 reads CASSPPSGRGFTEAFF. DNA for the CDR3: TGTGCCAGCAGCCCTCCTTCTGGGAGGGGGTTCACTGAAGCTTTCTTT. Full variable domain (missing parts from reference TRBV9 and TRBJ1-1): DSGVTQTPKHLITATGQRVTLRCSPRSGDLSVYWYQQSLDQGLQFLIQYYNGEERAKGNILERFSAQQFPDLHSELNLSSLELGDSALYFCASSPPSGRGFTEAFFGQGTRLTVV.

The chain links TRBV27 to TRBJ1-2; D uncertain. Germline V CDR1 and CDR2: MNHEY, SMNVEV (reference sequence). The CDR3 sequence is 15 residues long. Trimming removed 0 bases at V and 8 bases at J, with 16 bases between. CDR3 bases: TGTGCCAGCAGTTTATCTCAATTGGGCGTAGGCGGCTACACCTTC. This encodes CASSLSQLGVGGYTF.

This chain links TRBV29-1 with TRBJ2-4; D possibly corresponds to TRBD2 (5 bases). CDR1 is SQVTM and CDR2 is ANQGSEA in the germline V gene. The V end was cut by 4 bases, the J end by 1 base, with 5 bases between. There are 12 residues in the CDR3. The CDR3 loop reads CSVAGAKNIQYF. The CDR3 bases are TGCAGCGTTGCGGGGGCCAAAAACATTCAGTACTTC.

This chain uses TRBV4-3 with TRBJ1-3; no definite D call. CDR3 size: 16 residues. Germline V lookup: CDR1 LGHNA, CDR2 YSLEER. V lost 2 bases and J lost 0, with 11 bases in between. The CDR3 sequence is CASSQSADSSGNTIYF. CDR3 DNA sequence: TGCGCCAGCAGCCAAAGTGCGGATAGCTCTGGAAACACCATATATTTT.

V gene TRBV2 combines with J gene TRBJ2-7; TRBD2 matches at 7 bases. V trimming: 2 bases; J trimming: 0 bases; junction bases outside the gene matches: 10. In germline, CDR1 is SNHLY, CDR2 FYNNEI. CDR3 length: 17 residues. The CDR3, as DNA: TGTGCCAGCAGTGAATTGTGGCGGGAGAACCCCTCCTACGAGCAGTACTTC. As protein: CASSELWRENPSYEQYF.

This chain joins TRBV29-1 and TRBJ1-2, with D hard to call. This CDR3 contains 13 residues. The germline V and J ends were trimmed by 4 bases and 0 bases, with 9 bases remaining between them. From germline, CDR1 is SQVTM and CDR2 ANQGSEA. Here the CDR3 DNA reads TGCAGCGTTGTAGGACTGACTAACTATGGCTACACCTTC. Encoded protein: CSVVGLTNYGYTF.

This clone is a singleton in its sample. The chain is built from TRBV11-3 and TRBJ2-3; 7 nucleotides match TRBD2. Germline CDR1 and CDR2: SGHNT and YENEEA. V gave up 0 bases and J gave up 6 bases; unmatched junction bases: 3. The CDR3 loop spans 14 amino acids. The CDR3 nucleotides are TGTGCCAGCAGCTTAGATAGAGCGGGGGATACGCAGTATTTT. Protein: CASSLDRAGDTQYF.

DNA of the CDR3: TGTGCCAGCAGATTGGGGGGATGGACTGAAGCTTTCTTT. It encodes CASRLGGWTEAFF. The rearrangement uses TRBV6-1 and TRBJ1-1; perhaps TRBD1 as D (5 bases). V was shortened by 6 bases and J by 5 bases, with 13 bases between the two germline ends. The CDR3 runs to 13 residues. Germline V gene data show CDR1 as MNHNS and CDR2 as SASEGT.

For the CDR3, the DNA is TGCAGCGTCCCACCCCCCGGGGGAGCGCTTAGCACCGGGGAGCTGTTTTTT. Residues: CSVPPPGGALSTGELFF. The chain combines TRBV29-1 with TRBJ2-2; D is perhaps TRBD2 (6 bases). With 6 bases removed from V and 4 bases from J, the gap between germline ends came to 24 bases. Germline V CDR1 and CDR2: SQVTM, ANQGSEA. The length of the CDR3 is 17 residues.

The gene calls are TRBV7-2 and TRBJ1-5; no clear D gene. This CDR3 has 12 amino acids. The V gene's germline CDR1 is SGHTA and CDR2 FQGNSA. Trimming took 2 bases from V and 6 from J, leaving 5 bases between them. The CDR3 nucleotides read TGTGCCAGCAGCTTAATCGGTCAGCCCCAGCATTTT. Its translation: CASSLIGQPQHF.

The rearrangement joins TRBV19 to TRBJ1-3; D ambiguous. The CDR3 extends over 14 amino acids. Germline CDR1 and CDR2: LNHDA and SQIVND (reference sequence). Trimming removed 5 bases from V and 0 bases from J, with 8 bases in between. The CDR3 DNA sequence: TGTGCCAGTAGTGACTGGAACTCTGGAAACACCATATATTTT. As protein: CASSDWNSGNTIYF.

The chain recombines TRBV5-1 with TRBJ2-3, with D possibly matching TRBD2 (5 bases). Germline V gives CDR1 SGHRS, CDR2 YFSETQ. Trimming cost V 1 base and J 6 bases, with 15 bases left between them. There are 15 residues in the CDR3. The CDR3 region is CASSLSLLERDTQYF. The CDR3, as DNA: TGCGCCAGCAGCTTGAGTCTACTAGAGAGGGATACGCAGTATTTT.

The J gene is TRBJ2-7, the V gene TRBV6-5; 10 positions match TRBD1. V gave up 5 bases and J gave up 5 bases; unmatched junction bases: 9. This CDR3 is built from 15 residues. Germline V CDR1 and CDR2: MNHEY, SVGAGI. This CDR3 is CASSPTGGTGDEQYF. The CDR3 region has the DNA TGTGCCAGCAGTCCCACCGGCGGGACAGGGGACGAGCAGTACTTC.

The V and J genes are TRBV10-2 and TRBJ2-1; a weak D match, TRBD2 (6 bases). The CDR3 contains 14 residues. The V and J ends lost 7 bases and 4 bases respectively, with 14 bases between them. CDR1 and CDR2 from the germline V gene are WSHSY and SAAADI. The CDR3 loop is CASISGASYNEQFF. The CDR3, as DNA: TGCGCCAGCATCTCGGGAGCGTCGTACAATGAGCAGTTCTTC.

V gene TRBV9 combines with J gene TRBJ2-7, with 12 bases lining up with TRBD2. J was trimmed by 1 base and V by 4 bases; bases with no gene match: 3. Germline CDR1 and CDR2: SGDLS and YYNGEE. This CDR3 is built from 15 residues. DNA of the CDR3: TGTGCCAGCAGCCTGACTAGCGGGAGATCCTACGAGCAGTACTTC. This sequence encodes CASSLTSGRSYEQYF.

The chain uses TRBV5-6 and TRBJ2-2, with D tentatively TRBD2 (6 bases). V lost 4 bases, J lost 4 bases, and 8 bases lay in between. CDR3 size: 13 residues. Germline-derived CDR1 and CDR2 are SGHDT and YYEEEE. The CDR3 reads CASSGGFTGELFF. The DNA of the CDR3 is TGTGCCAGCAGCGGGGGGTTCACCGGGGAGCTGTTTTTT.

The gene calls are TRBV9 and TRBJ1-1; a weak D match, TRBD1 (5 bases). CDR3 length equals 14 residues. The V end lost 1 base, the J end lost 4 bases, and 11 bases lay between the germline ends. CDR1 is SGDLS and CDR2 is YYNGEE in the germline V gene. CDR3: CASSVTGVATEAFF. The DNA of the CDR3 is TGTGCCAGCAGCGTAACAGGAGTCGCCACTGAAGCTTTCTTT. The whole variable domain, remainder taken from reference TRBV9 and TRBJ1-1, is DSGVTQTPKHLITATGQRVTLRCSPRSGDLSVYWYQQSLDQGLQFLIQYYNGEERAKGNILERFSAQQFPDLHSELNLSSLELGDSALYFCASSVTGVATEAFFGQGTRLTVV.

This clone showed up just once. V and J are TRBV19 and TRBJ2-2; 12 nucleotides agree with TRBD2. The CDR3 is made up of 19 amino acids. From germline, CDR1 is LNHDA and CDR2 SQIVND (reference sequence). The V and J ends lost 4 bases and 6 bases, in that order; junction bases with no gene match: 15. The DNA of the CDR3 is TGTGCCAGTAGTACGATCCCGAGACTAGCGGGAGTTGGCGCCGGGGAGCTGTTTTTT. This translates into CASSTIPRLAGVGAGELFF.